The 19 T cell receptor beta chains below come from one sample, sequenced in a study of cytomegalovirus exposure and HLA in healthy donors. The PCR contained 60 Vbeta and 13 Jbeta primers. Measured with immunoSEQ multiplex PCR; TCRdb has only the in-frame clones, and not every one. The sample includes 150,000 to 200,000 clones, around 75% of them seen just once. Sequencing used PBMCs. These receptors were collected from a woman in her forties or fifties in good health and CMV-seronegative.

This chain links TRBV5-8 with TRBJ2-1, with 7 bases identical to TRBD2. The CDR3 sequence is 16 residues long. V trimming: 1 base; J trimming: 4 bases; junction bases outside the gene matches: 8. Per the germline V gene, CDR1 is SGHTS and CDR2 is YDEGEE. Written as DNA, the CDR3 is TGTGCCAGCAGCTTGTACCGCGGGAGTAGTTACAATGAGCAGTTCTTC. It is translated as CASSLYRGSSYNEQFF. Using reference TRBV5-8 and TRBJ2-1 for the parts outside the CDR3, the full variable domain is EAGVTQSPTHLIKTRGQQATLRCSPISGHTSVYWYQQALGLGLQFLLWYDEGEERNRGNFPPRFSGRQFPNYSSELNVNALELEDSALYLCASSLYRGSSYNEQFFGPGTRLTVL.

CDR3 sequence reads: CASEGQDNQPQHF. The DNA of the CDR3 is TGTGCCAGCGAGGGACAGGACAATCAGCCCCAGCATTTT. The rearrangement uses TRBV6-1 and TRBJ1-5; TRBD1 matches 8 bases. There are 13 residues in the CDR3. The V segment lost 8 bases and the J segment 3 bases; nucleotides outside the gene matches: 3. CDR1 is MNHNS and CDR2 is SASEGT in the germline V gene.

This clone appeared a single time. The V gene is TRBV10-3, the J gene TRBJ1-1; 7 nucleotides match TRBD1. The CDR3 loop spans 14 amino acids. V shed 3 bases, J shed 7 bases, and the junction held 8 bases outside the gene matches. Germline assignment: CDR1 ENHRY and CDR2 SYGVKD. The CDR3, as DNA: TGTGCCATCAGTGATTCGACAGGGAAGGGTGAAGCTTTCTTT. Translating it yields CAISDSTGKGEAFF.

The chain joins TRBV7-9 to TRBJ1-5, with 10 bases aligning to TRBD1. The CDR3 sequence is 15 residues long. Germline values: CDR1 SEHNR, CDR2 FQNEAQ (reference sequence). V lost 2 bases, J lost 7 bases, and 5 bases stayed unmatched. DNA of the CDR3: TGTGCCAGCAGCTTAACGACAGGGGGCTTGCAGCCCCAGCATTTT. Translating gives CASSLTTGGLQPQHF.

The V call is TRBV6-5, the J call TRBJ1-2; D uncertain. The CDR3 consists of 12 residues. CDR1 and CDR2 from the germline V gene are MNHEY and SVGAGI. The germline V and J ends were trimmed by 7 bases and 3 bases, with 9 bases remaining between them. In nucleotides, the CDR3 is TGTGCCAGCAAGAGCGGGTACTATGGCTACACCTTC. Amino acid sequence: CASKSGYYGYTF.

The chain links TRBV4-3 to TRBJ2-1; 10 nucleotides line up with TRBD2. Trimming took 4 bases from V and 4 from J; bases not matched to a gene: 13. The CDR3 contains 18 residues. CDR1 is LGHNA, CDR2 YSLEER, per germline. This CDR3 is CASSLFTGTSEPYNEQFF. The DNA for the CDR3 is TGCGCCAGCAGCCTTTTTACGGGGACTAGCGAGCCGTACAATGAGCAGTTCTTC.

DNA for the CDR3: TGTGCCAGTAGTATAGTAGTAGCAGACTCTAGCAATCAGCCCCAGCATTTT. As protein: CASSIVVADSSNQPQHF. The chain combines TRBV19 with TRBJ1-5, with D unclear. This CDR3 contains 17 residues. Germline loops: CDR1 LNHDA, CDR2 SQIVND (reference sequence). Trimming left V 1 base short and J 0 bases short, with 13 bases between.

This clone was seen a handful of times. The chain employs TRBV6-1 and TRBJ1-6; TRBD1 matches at 7 bases. Germline assignment: CDR1 MNHNS and CDR2 SASEGT. The CDR3 is 12 amino acids. The V and J ends lost 6 bases and 10 bases, in that order; junction bases with no gene match: 3. CDR3 sequence (DNA): TGTGCCAGCAGAGGGGGCCAATCACCCCTCCACTTT. The encoded protein is CASRGGQSPLHF.

The chain links TRBV5-3 to TRBJ2-1, with 9 bases identical to TRBD2. TRBV5-3 is sorted into the ORF group, with uncertain function. The trim removed 0 bases at V and 1 base at J, leaving 8 bases unmatched. CDR3 length: 18 residues. The CDR3: CARSLVLAGHASYNEQFF. The CDR3 DNA reads TGTGCCAGAAGCTTGGTTCTAGCGGGGCATGCATCCTACAATGAGCAGTTCTTC.

The CDR3 region has the DNA TGTGCCAGCAGTTTTATAAAGCCCACAGGGGGCGCGGGCTATGGCTACACCTTC. It specifies CASSFIKPTGGAGYGYTF. The genes are TRBV27 and TRBJ1-2, with 9 bases identical to TRBD1. V gave up 3 bases and J gave up 4 bases; unmatched junction bases: 15. Germline assignment: CDR1 MNHEY and CDR2 SMNVEV (reference sequence). The CDR3 contains 18 residues.

This clone was counted a single time. The chain has TRBV19 and TRBJ2-2; TRBD1 matches 7 bases. Germline values: CDR1 LNHDA, CDR2 SQIVND (reference sequence). V gave up 6 bases and J gave up 4 bases; unmatched junction bases: 5. The CDR3 has 14 residues. The CDR3 DNA is TGTGCCAGTAGGTTCGACAGGGCCACCGGGGAGCTGTTTTTT. This gives the protein CASRFDRATGELFF.

V gene TRBV6-1 combines with J gene TRBJ2-7, with 12 bases that match TRBD2. The CDR3 sequence is 15 residues long. Germline CDR1 reads MNHNS; CDR2 reads SASEGT. Unmatched junction bases numbered 0, after V lost 2 bases and J lost 1 base. The DNA of the CDR3 is TGTGCCAGCAGTGAAACTAGCGGGGGGTCCTACGAGCAGTACTTC. It specifies CASSETSGGSYEQYF.

This chain uses TRBV5-1 with TRBJ2-7; TRBD1 matches 9 bases. Germline CDR1 is SGHRS and CDR2 is YFSETQ. The CDR3 contains 14 residues. J was trimmed by 5 bases and V by 3 bases; bases with no gene match: 6. The CDR3 region has the DNA TGCGCCAGCAGCTCGGGACAGGGTATGGACGAGCAGTACTTC. It specifies CASSSGQGMDEQYF.

This clone came up once. The rearrangement uses TRBV7-6 and TRBJ2-3; D perhaps matches TRBD2 (5 bases). CDR1 and CDR2 from the germline V gene are SGHVS and FNYEAQ. With 4 bases removed from V and 6 bases from J, the gap between germline ends came to 11 bases. CDR3 length: 13 amino acids. CDR3 sequence: CASSYSQRDTQYF. The CDR3 nucleotides are TGTGCCAGCAGCTATTCCCAGCGGGATACGCAGTATTTT.

The chain is built from TRBV6-6 and TRBJ2-7; D call uncertain. Trimming cost V 6 bases and J 3 bases, with 15 bases left between them. The CDR3 runs 14 residues. Germline V gives CDR1 MNHNY, CDR2 SVGAGI (reference sequence). CDR3 DNA sequence: TGTGCCAGCAGGAAAGACAAAGTTCACTACGAGCAGTACTTC. Protein sequence: CASRKDKVHYEQYF.

The gene calls are TRBV5-4 and TRBJ2-1, with TRBD2 matching 7 bases. V lost 0 bases to trimming and J lost 6 bases; unmatched junction nucleotides: 6. CDR3 size: 15 residues. In germline, CDR1 is SGHNT, CDR2 YYREEE (reference sequence). The DNA of the CDR3 is TGTGCCAGCAGCTTGGAGACACTAGCGAGCAATGAGCAGTTCTTC. It translates to CASSLETLASNEQFF.

The rearrangement joins TRBV5-6 to TRBJ1-6; TRBD1 matches 7 bases. The trim removed 3 bases at V and 0 bases at J, leaving 12 bases unmatched. The CDR3 covers 19 residues. The germline CDR1 and CDR2 sequences are SGHDT and YYEEEE. The CDR3 spells CASSSLGRGVSSYNSPLHF. CDR3 nucleotide sequence: TGTGCCAGCAGCTCCCTTGGCAGGGGGGTTAGCTCCTATAATTCACCCCTCCACTTT.

V is TRBV11-3 and J is TRBJ1-1; D is uncertain. The germline V gene has CDR1 SGHNT and CDR2 YENEEA. CDR3 length: 18 residues. Trimming cost V 0 bases and J 0 bases, with 17 bases left between them. In DNA, the CDR3 is TGTGCCAGCAGCTTAGACGGGCATATAGCGGGGTTGAACACTGAAGCTTTCTTT. Translating gives CASSLDGHIAGLNTEAFF.

This chain connects TRBV7-2 to TRBJ2-5; weak D call: TRBD2 (5 bases). V was cut by 3 bases and J by 6 bases, with 14 bases left in between. This CDR3 comprises 14 residues. Germline CDR1 and CDR2: SGHTA and FQGNSA. The CDR3 region is CASSLRAERQTQYF. Here the CDR3 DNA reads TGTGCCAGCAGCTTGAGGGCAGAACGTCAGACCCAGTACTTC. Combining the CDR3 with reference TRBV7-2 and TRBJ2-5 gives the whole variable domain GAGVSQSPSNKVTEKGKDVELRCDPISGHTALYWYRQSLGQGLEFLIYFQGNSAPDKSGLPSDRFSAERTGGSVSTLTIQRTQQEDSAVYLCASSLRAERQTQYFGPGTRLLVL.